The next 20 T cell receptor beta chains were all read from a single sample in a study of spatial heterogeneity in lung cancer. Time point meaning: sample taken at primary tumor resection. Material for sequencing was whole RNA from tumor, nontumor lung or frozen PBMC, left unsorted. Each CDR3 protein is one row after TCRdb ran MiXCR on the 5' RACE reads. Of 40,000 to 55,000 distinct CDR3 sequences in the sample, around 13% are singletons; the top ten hold 55% to 70%. Sequences were derived from PBMCs, sampled at surgery. The receptor source for this set is a male donor with early-stage non-small cell lung cancer.

This clonotype was detected only once. The rearrangement joins TRBV6-6 to TRBJ1-1; possible D gene TRBD1, 5 bases. This CDR3 is 15 amino acids long. V lost 0 bases and J 5 bases, leaving 13 bases between the germline ends. Germline CDR1 MNHNY, CDR2 SVGAGI (reference sequence). The CDR3 protein is CASSYSAGTGTEAFF. The CDR3 region has the DNA TGTGCCAGCAGTTACTCTGCAGGGACGGGGACTGAAGCTTTCTTT.

Ten or more counts support this clonotype. The V call is TRBV9, the J call TRBJ1-2; maybe TRBD1 (6 bases). This CDR3 has 14 amino acids. CDR1 and CDR2 (germline): SGDLS, YYNGEE. The germline V and J ends were trimmed by 0 bases and 6 bases, with 12 bases remaining between them. The DNA for the CDR3 is TGTGCCAGCAGCGTAGAAGGGGGTTTGGATGGCTACACCTTC. Its translation is CASSVEGGLDGYTF.

This clonotype appeared a few times. The chain recombines TRBV7-2 with TRBJ1-5, with D uncertain. Trimming removed 0 bases from V and 9 bases from J, with 9 bases in between. CDR1 and CDR2 (germline): SGHTA, FQGNSA. The CDR3 contains 13 residues. This chain's CDR3 is CASSLALDSPQHF. CDR3 bases: TGTGCCAGCAGCTTAGCTCTGGATTCGCCCCAGCATTTT. The full variable domain, with the rest looked up from reference TRBV7-2 and TRBJ1-5, is GAGVSQSPSNKVTEKGKDVELRCDPISGHTALYWYRQSLGQGLEFLIYFQGNSAPDKSGLPSDRFSAERTGGSVSTLTIQRTQQEDSAVYLCASSLALDSPQHFGDGTRLSIL.

This clonotype was seen only a few times. The gene calls are TRBV6-5 and TRBJ1-4; D ambiguous. The V and J ends lost 6 bases and 2 bases respectively, with 10 bases between them. Germline values: CDR1 MNHEY, CDR2 SVGAGI. CDR3 length: 14 residues. CDR3 in DNA: TGTGCCAGCAGGAGGACCGGTACTAATGAAAAACTGTTTTTT. Protein product: CASRRTGTNEKLFF.

The chain has TRBV2 and TRBJ2-7; 10 bases fit TRBD1. Trimming cost V 10 bases and J 3 bases; bases outside gene matches: 9. The CDR3 is made up of 14 amino acids. CDR1 is SNHLY, CDR2 FYNNEI, per germline. The CDR3 sequence is CATSRGQGIYEQYF. In DNA, the CDR3 is TGTGCCACCAGCCGGGGACAGGGGATCTACGAGCAGTACTTC.

This clonotype was counted many times. V is TRBV4-1 and J is TRBJ1-2, with D uncertain. The CDR3 length is 14 residues. Germline V gives CDR1 MGHRA, CDR2 YSYEKL. V was trimmed by 1 base and J by 5 bases, leaving 11 bases between them. The CDR3 bases are TGCGCCAGCAGCCAAGGTTCTGTTTATTATGGCTACACCTTC. Its protein is CASSQGSVYYGYTF.

This clonotype has ten or more counts. This chain links TRBV3-1 with TRBJ2-7, with D unresolved. Germline CDR1 and CDR2: LGHDT and YNNKEL (reference sequence). The CDR3 contains 13 residues. V was shortened by 4 bases and J by 6 bases, with 13 bases between the two germline ends. As DNA, the CDR3 is TGTGCCAGCAGCCCCGGACGGTTGATCGAGCAGTACTTC. This encodes CASSPGRLIEQYF.

Comment on this clonotype: This may be a read error, as it is one base from a much larger clone. The final CDR3 position lacks the conserved phenylalanine or tryptophan, pointing to a likely read error. The chain is built from TRBV7-9 and TRBJ1-1; D gene uncertain. The V and J ends lost 4 bases and 1 base respectively, with 7 bases between them. Germline assignment: CDR1 SEHNR and CDR2 FQNEAQ (reference sequence). The CDR3 totals 13 residues. CDR3 coding DNA: TGTGCCAGCAGCTCCGAGAGGAACACTGAAGCTTTCTAT. It yields the protein CASSSERNTEAFY.

This clonotype has a handful of counts. The chain carries TRBV20-1 and TRBJ2-3; D is possibly TRBD2 (6 bases). V shed 3 bases and J shed 0 bases, with 10 bases lying between them. CDR1 DFQATT and CDR2 SNEGSKA come from the germline V gene (reference sequence). The CDR3 consists of 14 residues. Here the CDR3 reads CSAREGSSTDTQYF. Written as DNA, the CDR3 is TGCAGTGCTAGGGAGGGATCTAGCACAGATACGCAGTATTTT.

This chain links TRBV28 with TRBJ1-1, with D unclear. Deletions cut 6 bases from V and 2 bases from J, with 4 bases between. This CDR3 is built from 11 residues. The germline V gene encodes CDR1 MDHEN and CDR2 SYDVKM. This CDR3 is CASRINTEAFF. In nucleotides, the CDR3 is TGTGCCAGCAGAATTAACACTGAAGCTTTCTTT. Full variable domain (rest looked up from reference TRBV28 and TRBJ1-1): DVKVTQSSRYLVKRTGEKVFLECVQDMDHENMFWYRQDPGLGLRLIYFSYDVKMKEKGDIPEGYSVSREKKERFSLILESASTNQTSMYLCASRINTEAFFGQGTRLTVV.

This clonotype was counted many times. The chain couples TRBV6-2 or TRBV6-3 to TRBJ2-1; the match to TRBD2 covers 9 bases. Germline V lookup: CDR1 MNHEY, CDR2 SVGEGT. With V trimmed by 7 bases and J by 10 bases, 14 bases remained unmatched. This CDR3 has 15 amino acids. Here the CDR3 DNA reads TGTGCCAGCAAAACCGGGACTAGCCTACAAGGGGAGCAGTTCTTC. Protein: CASKTGTSLQGEQFF.

This clonotype has just a few counts. The chain combines TRBV29-1 with TRBJ1-1; 8 bases align to TRBD1. The germline CDR1 and CDR2 sequences are SQVTM and ANQGSEA. The CDR3 is 13 residues long. Germline trimming cut 7 bases from V and 6 bases from J; bases unmatched to any gene: 10. The DNA for the CDR3 is TGCAGCGCTACCTCAACAGGGGGACCTGAAGCTTTCTTT. It is translated as CSATSTGGPEAFF.

This clonotype was counted a few times. The rearrangement joins TRBV25-1 to TRBJ2-5, with D possibly TRBD2 on 5 matching bases. Germline-derived CDR1 and CDR2 are MGHDK and SYGVNS. The CDR3 sequence is 15 residues long. V gave up 5 bases and J gave up 2 bases, with 15 bases separating them. The CDR3 DNA sequence: TGTGCCAGCAGTCCTTCTCTCGGGATGCAAGAGACCCAGTACTTC. It yields the protein CASSPSLGMQETQYF.

This clonotype was seen more than once but under ten times. The CDR3 sequence: CASSRDLQGGETGELFF. DNA for the CDR3: TGTGCCAGCAGCCGAGATCTACAGGGGGGAGAAACCGGGGAGCTGTTTTTT. The chain recombines TRBV14 with TRBJ2-2; 8 bases are a match to TRBD1. Germline V gene lookup returns CDR1 SGHDN and CDR2 FVKESK. The CDR3 runs to 17 residues. The V and J ends lost 4 bases and 5 bases, in that order; junction bases with no gene match: 12. Drawing the rest from reference TRBV14 and TRBJ2-2, the complete variable domain is EAGVTQFPSHSVIEKGQTVTLRCDPISGHDNLYWYRRVMGKEIKFLLHFVKESKQDESGMPNNRFLAERTGGTYSTLKVQPAELEDSGVYFCASSRDLQGGETGELFFGEGSRLTVL.

This clonotype was observed a handful of times. The chain combines TRBV9 with TRBJ2-3; D remains ambiguous. The CDR3 totals 14 residues. Germline values: CDR1 SGDLS, CDR2 YYNGEE. V lost 4 bases, J lost 2 bases, and 11 bases lay in between. CDR3 in amino acids: CASSPLISTDTQYF. The DNA for the CDR3 is TGTGCCAGCAGCCCTCTAATATCCACAGATACGCAGTATTTT.

The chain uses TRBV28 and TRBJ2-3, with TRBD2 identical over 7 bases. With 2 bases clipped from V and 2 bases from J, the junction kept 1 base outside the gene matches. There are 14 residues in the CDR3. Germline assignment: CDR1 MDHEN and CDR2 SYDVKM. CDR3 sequence: CASSLAGVTDTQYF. CDR3 DNA sequence: TGTGCCAGCAGTTTAGCGGGGGTCACAGATACGCAGTATTTT.

There are many counts of this clonotype. The V call is TRBV5-5, the J call TRBJ2-7; D tentatively fits TRBD1 or TRBD2 (6 bases each). The CDR3 spans 15 residues. Deletions cut 1 base from V and 0 bases from J, with 11 bases between. Germline V lookup: CDR1 SGHKS, CDR2 YYEKEE (reference sequence). The CDR3 region is CASSLTGALSYEQYF. CDR3 coding DNA: TGTGCCAGCAGCTTGACGGGGGCCCTCTCCTACGAGCAGTACTTC.

In its sample, this clonotype was seen a few times. V and J are TRBV13 and TRBJ2-7, with 12 bases matching TRBD2. The CDR3 has 19 residues. From germline, CDR1 is PRHDT and CDR2 FYEKMQ (reference sequence). V shed 5 bases, J shed 2 bases, and the junction held 16 bases outside the gene matches. DNA of the CDR3: TGTGCCAGCAGCCCCCAATCGTCCGGGACTAGCGGGCGAGCCTACGAGCAGTACTTC. Translating it yields CASSPQSSGTSGRAYEQYF.

This clonotype was counted a few times. V and J are TRBV20-1 and TRBJ2-3; D is perhaps TRBD1 (5 bases). The CDR3 spans 15 residues. Trimming left V 0 bases short and J 4 bases short, with 14 bases between. Germline CDR1 DFQATT, CDR2 SNEGSKA (reference sequence). In DNA, the CDR3 is TGCAGTGCTAGAGATCTGACCAGGGCCCCAGATACGCAGTATTTT. This sequence encodes CSARDLTRAPDTQYF.

The chain is built from TRBV7-3 and TRBJ2-3; maybe TRBD2 (5 bases). The CDR3 is made up of 16 amino acids. Germline V lookup: CDR1 SGHTA, CDR2 FQGTGA. V was trimmed by 5 bases and J by 3 bases, leaving 18 bases between them. CDR3 protein: CASSLSIGGGTDTQYF. CDR3 nucleotide sequence: TGTGCCAGCAGCCTTTCTATTGGAGGTGGTACAGATACGCAGTATTTT.